This T cell receptor beta chain was observed in a study of blood T cell repertoires in COVID-19 (dated by TCRdb to the early 2020s). At the level of the whole study: Collaborator samples came from the United States, Italy and Spain and covered acute and convalescent phases of COVID-19. The prospective study material was composed of cDNA or gDNA derived from T cells, B-cell-depleted T cells, or PBMCs. The samples were drawn from the first 160 participants of the ongoing ImmuneRACE study and from 950 to 1,500 subjects provided by 6 global collaborators. The sample metadata nearly always contained a de-identified subject ID, COVID-19 status, age in years and sex. The dataset comprised deeply sampled blood TCRbeta repertoires from subjects exposed to, actively infected with, or recovered from COVID-19. Where available, HLA class I and class II types were obtained from metadata supplied by the sample provider rather than from assay-based typing. The repertoires were released in a freely available public database intended as a resource for research on the immune response to SARS-CoV-2. The study at large found these results: The quantity of clinical and demographic metadata differed by source and by participant and was supplied without curation.

Collaborating institutions collected whole blood in K2EDTA tubes following their own protocols. For TCRbeta analysis, collaborator samples were shipped as frozen whole blood, as isolated PBMCs, or as DNA extracted from either sample type. As regards this clone: Its antigen has not been determined. Nothing much larger sits one base from this clone, and base qualities are not available.

V and J are truncated by 5 bases and 4 bases respectively, leaving an intervening sequence of 15 bases. From a lookup of the germline V gene, CDR1 and CDR2 are SGHAT and FQNNGV. From the cysteine up to the phenylalanine, the CDR3 has a length of 14 residues. The kept DNA is CDR3 alone, 42 bases in frame from the first base. TCRbeta CDR3 regions were amplified from genomic DNA using the immunoSEQ Assay, a bias-controlled multiplex PCR. Under the source paper's analysis protocol: Within the assay, amplification of reference gene primers was used to estimate how many nucleated cells each sample contained. To quantify the absolute abundance of each unique TCRbeta CDR3 rearrangement, sequence reads were collapsed and filtered. For each sample, productive Simpson clonality was calculated as the square root of Simpson's diversity index across productive rearrangements. TCRdb stores this immuneACCESS table with in-frame sequences only. Part of the clones is absent; in the studies checked, under half of the shortfall reflects unresolved V genes, and no reason is known for the rest. Clone size and V and J calls were adopted from that table, with D and trimming inferred from the DNA. The sample includes around 50,000 clones, with over 80% observed a single time. In total, the top ten clones hold about three fifths of the sample.

The receptor comes from a man in his 70s with acute or convalescent COVID-19. Sequences were obtained from peripheral blood. The V and J genes are TRBV11-2 and TRBJ2-7; the D segment could be TRBD1, given 6 matching bases. DNA sequence: TGTGCCAGCAGCCCCTTCGACAGGCAATACGAGCAGTACTTC. Translated, this gives CASSPFDRQYEQYF.